Listed below are T cell receptor beta chains from one sample, sequenced in a study of T cells in narcolepsy. The data were produced by immunoSEQ multiplex PCR, yet TCRdb's version contains in-frame clones alone and is incomplete. Found here are approximately 32,000 clones, 65% to 90% of them singletons; the top ten hold approximately 1.2%. The sequenced sample was CD45RA- memory CD4+ T cells from PBMCs. All receptors come from a human donor with narcolepsy. CDR3s include the opening cysteine and the closing phenylalanine or tryptophan. Each record gives: J gene, V gene, clone size, D gene, CDR3 protein, CDR3 DNA. A D gene is named only where the DNA matches it firmly. Some rows have no size entry. The others give once, few or many, or a class for an expanded clone.

J: TRBJ1-5; V: TRBV18; size: .; D: .; CDR3: CASSPEGRTQNQPQHF; DNA: TGTGCCAGCTCACCAGAGGGGAGGACTCAAAATCAGCCCCAGCATTTT
J: TRBJ2-7; V: TRBV5-1; size: .; D: .; CDR3: CASSLGQGLYEQYF; DNA: TGCGCCAGCAGCTTGGGACAGGGACTCTACGAGCAGTACTTC
J: TRBJ2-3; V: TRBV29-1; size: .; D: .; CDR3: CSVGSGAYADTQYF; DNA: TGCAGCGTTGGATCGGGGGCTTATGCAGATACGCAGTATTTT
J: TRBJ2-5; V: TRBV29-1; size: .; D: .; CDR3: CSVVPPRSGLETQYF; DNA: TGCAGCGTTGTACCCCCTAGGTCAGGGCTAGAGACCCAGTACTTC
J: TRBJ2-7; V: TRBV6-5; size: .; D: .; CDR3: CASKAGPYEQYF; DNA: TGTGCCAGCAAGGCAGGCCCCTACGAGCAGTACTTC
J: TRBJ1-2; V: TRBV2; size: .; D: .; CDR3: CASRLTGLDAGNGYTF; DNA: TGTGCCAGCAGATTGACAGGCCTGGATGCTGGCAATGGCTACACCTTC
J: TRBJ1-1; V: TRBV19; size: .; D: TRBD1; CDR3: CASSNPDRGLSTEAFF; DNA: TGTGCCAGTAGTAACCCGGACAGGGGGCTGTCCACTGAAGCTTTCTTT
J: TRBJ1-1; V: TRBV10-3; size: .; D: TRBD1; CDR3: CAISDPGQGDTEAFF; DNA: TGTGCCATCAGTGACCCGGGACAGGGGGACACTGAAGCTTTCTTT
J: TRBJ2-1; V: TRBV4-1; size: .; D: .; CDR3: CASSQDPQASDNEQFF; DNA: TGCGCCAGCAGCCAAGATCCCCAAGCTAGCGACAATGAGCAGTTCTTC
J: TRBJ2-7; V: TRBV28; size: .; D: .; CDR3: CASKWGHEQYF; DNA: TGTGCCAGCAAGTGGGGGCACGAGCAGTACTTC
J: TRBJ2-2; V: TRBV4-1; size: once; D: .; CDR3: CASSQDFGELFF; DNA: TGCGCCAGCAGCCAAGATTTCGGGGAGCTGTTTTTT
J: TRBJ1-1; V: TRBV19; size: few; D: TRBD1; CDR3: CASSTRDRGKNEAFF; DNA: TGTGCCAGTAGTACGAGGGACAGGGGGAAGAATGAAGCTTTCTTT
J: TRBJ1-6; V: TRBV28; size: .; D: .; CDR3: CASSLGGREYSPLHF; DNA: TGTGCCAGCAGTTTAGGTGGCAGGGAGTACTCACCCCTCCACTTT
J: TRBJ1-1; V: TRBV5-4; size: .; D: .; CDR3: CASSLERRTEAFF; DNA: TGTGCCAGCAGCTTGGAAAGGAGAACTGAAGCTTTCTTT
J: TRBJ2-7; V: TRBV7-8; size: .; D: TRBD2; CDR3: CASSLSLAGALEQYF; DNA: TGTGCCAGCAGCTTATCTCTAGCGGGAGCGTTGGAGCAGTACTTC
J: TRBJ2-2; V: TRBV7-9; size: .; D: TRBD1; CDR3: CASSLAATGEIGELFF; DNA: TGTGCCAGCAGCTTAGCGGCGACAGGGGAGATCGGGGAGCTGTTTTTT
J: TRBJ1-1; V: TRBV28; size: .; D: TRBD1; CDR3: CASSSHGQGLSNTEAFF; DNA: TGTGCCAGCAGTTCCCACGGACAGGGTCTGTCCAACACTGAAGCTTTCTTT
J: TRBJ2-1; V: TRBV10-2; size: once; D: TRBD1; CDR3: CASSRNRGPKGNEQFF; DNA: TGCGCCAGCAGTAGAAACAGGGGGCCCAAAGGGAATGAGCAGTTCTTC
J: TRBJ2-3; V: TRBV2; size: .; D: TRBD2; CDR3: CASELAGGGPDTQYF; DNA: TGTGCCAGCGAATTAGCGGGAGGCGGCCCAGATACGCAGTATTTT
J: TRBJ1-1; V: TRBV7-9; size: .; D: .; CDR3: CASSLTISGLGAEAFF; DNA: TGTGCCAGCAGCCTAACTATTTCAGGGTTGGGCGCTGAAGCTTTCTTT
J: TRBJ1-5; V: TRBV30; size: .; D: .; CDR3: CAWSRGESNQPQHF; DNA: TGTGCCTGGAGTAGAGGGGAAAGCAATCAGCCCCAGCATTTT
J: TRBJ2-7; V: TRBV27; size: .; D: TRBD2; CDR3: CASSLSGLAGASSYEQYF; DNA: TGTGCCAGCAGTTTATCGGGTCTAGCGGGGGCGAGCTCCTACGAGCAGTACTTC
J: TRBJ2-7; V: TRBV7-9; size: .; D: .; CDR3: CASSLGTIVGEQYF; DNA: TGTGCCAGCAGCTTAGGTACGATCGTGGGAGAGCAGTACTTC